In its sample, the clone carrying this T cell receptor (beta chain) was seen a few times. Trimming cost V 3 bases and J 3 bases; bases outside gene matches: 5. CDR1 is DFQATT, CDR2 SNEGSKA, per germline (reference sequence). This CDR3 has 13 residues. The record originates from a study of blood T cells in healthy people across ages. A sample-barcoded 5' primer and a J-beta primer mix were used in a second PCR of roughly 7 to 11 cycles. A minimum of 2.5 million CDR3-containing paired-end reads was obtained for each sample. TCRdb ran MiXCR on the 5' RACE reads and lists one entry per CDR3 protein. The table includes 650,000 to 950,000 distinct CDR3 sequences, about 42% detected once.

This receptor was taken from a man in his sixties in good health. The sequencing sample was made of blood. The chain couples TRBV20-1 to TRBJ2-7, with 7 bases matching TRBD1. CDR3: CSARVAGGYEQYF. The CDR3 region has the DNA TGCAGTGCTAGGGTGGCAGGGGGCTACGAGCAGTACTTC.